Below are 32 T cell receptor beta chains sequenced from a single sample in a study of T cell repertoires in cytomegalovirus infection. TCRdb re-called the reads with MiXCR, one entry per CDR3 protein. The table shows approximately 150,000 distinct CDR3 sequences, with about 15% occurring only once. Material: CD8+ T cells from PBMCs. The receptors originated from a human donor in good health (CMV status not recorded). Some clones in this sample may be carry-over from other donors' samples.

The chain joins TRBV29-1 to TRBJ1-5; D not certain. In germline, CDR1 is SQVTM, CDR2 ANQGSEA. This CDR3 region has 15 residues. The V and J ends lost 0 bases and 4 bases respectively, with 13 bases between them. For the CDR3, the DNA is TGCAGCGTTGAAGATCCGGACTGCCCTAATCAGCCCCAGCATTTT. It is translated as CSVEDPDCPNQPQHF.

The chain couples TRBV6-2 or TRBV6-3 to TRBJ2-6; 8 bases match TRBD2. The CDR3 is made up of 17 amino acids. Germline CDR1 reads MNHEY; CDR2 reads SVGEGT. J gave up 0 bases and V 4 bases, and 5 bases lay outside the gene matches. CDR3 sequence (DNA): TGTGCCAGCAGTTCACTAGCGGTTAGCTCTGGGGCCAACGTCCTGACTTTC. Protein sequence: CASSSLAVSSGANVLTF.

This clonotype was counted between two and nine times. The chain carries TRBV7-9 and TRBJ1-3, with D possibly TRBD1 on 5 matching bases. The CDR3 length is 17 residues. The V end was cut by 5 bases, the J end by 2 bases, with 19 bases between. Per germline, CDR1 SEHNR and CDR2 FQNEAQ (reference sequence). The CDR3 DNA reads as TGTGCCAGCAGCAACCCGAGGGACTCAACCACTGGAAACACCATATATTTT. Translated: CASSNPRDSTTGNTIYF.

This clonotype was observed a few times. The chain uses TRBV28 and TRBJ2-5; TRBD2 aligns across 14 bases. The V and J ends lost 3 bases and 4 bases, in that order; junction bases with no gene match: 7. This CDR3 has 17 amino acids. Germline V gives CDR1 MDHEN, CDR2 SYDVKM. In nucleotides, the CDR3 is TGTGCCAGCAGTTTGACTAGCGGGAGGGTTTTAGGAGAGACCCAGTACTTC. Its translation is CASSLTSGRVLGETQYF. The full variable domain, in which reference TRBV28 and TRBJ2-5 provide the parts outside the CDR3, is DVKVTQSSRYLVKRTGEKVFLECVQDMDHENMFWYRQDPGLGLRLIYFSYDVKMKEKGDIPEGYSVSREKKERFSLILESASTNQTSMYLCASSLTSGRVLGETQYFGPGTRLLVL.

This clonotype has only a few counts. The chain carries TRBV7-8 and TRBJ2-3, with 12 bases lining up with TRBD2. The V and J ends lost 5 bases and 4 bases, in that order; junction bases with no gene match: 7. The CDR3 runs to 16 residues. Looked up from germline, CDR1 is SGHVS and CDR2 is FQNEAQ. For the CDR3, the DNA is TGTGCCAGCAGCCTTACTAGCGGGGGGAGCGCAGATACGCAGTATTTT. It translates to CASSLTSGGSADTQYF.

This clonotype was counted a few times. The V call is TRBV7-2, the J call TRBJ2-1; a weak D match, TRBD2 (6 bases). V shed 5 bases and J shed 8 bases, with 16 bases lying between them. The CDR3 has 14 residues. Germline V lookup: CDR1 SGHTA, CDR2 FQGNSA. Here the CDR3 DNA reads TGTGCCAGCAGCCATCGGGACTCACCCCATGAGCAGTTCTTC. Its protein is CASSHRDSPHEQFF.

This clonotype was observed a few times. The rearrangement links TRBV7-6 to TRBJ2-2; the D is unclear. Germline CDR1 SGHVS, CDR2 FNYEAQ. Between the trimmed V and J ends, which lost 1 base and 7 bases, there was a span of 13 bases. The CDR3 sequence is 15 residues long. CDR3 nucleotides: TGTGCCAGCAGCTTAGGTCACCTAGAAGGCGGGGAGCTGTTTTTT. Translation gives CASSLGHLEGGELFF.

The chain employs TRBV7-8 and TRBJ2-4, with 9 bases matching TRBD2. This CDR3 has 22 amino acids. Unmatched junction bases numbered 22, after V lost 3 bases and J lost 1 base. Germline V gene data show CDR1 as SGHVS and CDR2 as FQNEAQ. The CDR3 loop reads CASSFDPLAASGEGGAKNIQYF. In DNA, the CDR3 is TGTGCCAGCAGCTTCGACCCGCTTGCTGCTAGCGGGGAGGGGGGGGCCAAAAACATTCAGTACTTC.

The chain combines TRBV9 with TRBJ2-4, with D hard to call. V was trimmed by 1 base and J by 0 bases, leaving 11 bases between them. Germline values: CDR1 SGDLS, CDR2 YYNGEE. The CDR3 runs to 16 residues. CDR3 amino acids: CASSVHDKLAKNIQYF. The CDR3 DNA is TGTGCCAGCAGCGTACATGATAAGCTAGCCAAAAACATTCAGTACTTC.

V and J are TRBV11-2 and TRBJ1-6, with no clear D. V shed 5 bases and J shed 7 bases, with 15 bases lying between them. CDR1 and CDR2 from the germline V gene are SGHAT and FQNNGV. CDR3 length: 15 amino acids. CDR3 sequence (DNA): TGTGCCAGCAGCCATGCGGCTGCGGCGAATTCACCCCTCCACTTT. This sequence encodes CASSHAAAANSPLHF.

The chain recombines TRBV4-1 with TRBJ2-7, with 9 nucleotides matching TRBD2. Germline CDR1 and CDR2: MGHRA and YSYEKL. This CDR3 is 18 amino acids long. V lost 1 base, J lost 5 bases, and 15 bases stayed unmatched. CDR3 amino acids: CASSQVASGTRVGDEQYF. Here the CDR3 DNA reads TGCGCCAGCAGCCAAGTGGCTAGCGGGACTCGAGTAGGGGACGAGCAGTACTTC.

The V call is TRBV29-1, the J call TRBJ2-1, with D maybe TRBD2 (7 bases). Germline V gene lookup returns CDR1 SQVTM and CDR2 ANQGSEA. The CDR3 is made up of 13 amino acids. The germline V and J ends were trimmed by 6 bases and 5 bases, with 14 bases remaining between them. The CDR3 reads CSVRGGKHNEQFF. The CDR3 DNA is TGCAGCGTAAGGGGGGGGAAACACAATGAGCAGTTCTTC.

The chain uses TRBV28 and TRBJ2-2; D might be TRBD1 (5 bases). Germline-derived CDR1 and CDR2 are MDHEN and SYDVKM. CDR3 length equals 20 residues. Trimming left V 5 bases short and J 1 base short, with 26 bases between. CDR3 sequence: CASSTDTGLTLFMNTGELFF. The DNA of the CDR3 is TGTGCCAGCAGTACTGACACAGGATTGACCCTCTTTATGAACACCGGGGAGCTGTTTTTT.

This chain links TRBV7-9 with TRBJ2-7; TRBD2 matches 10 bases. Germline V CDR1 and CDR2: SEHNR, FQNEAQ (reference sequence). CDR3 length: 14 amino acids. The J segment lost 4 bases and the V segment lost 5 bases, leaving 5 bases of the junction unmatched. The CDR3 region has the DNA TGTGCCAGCAGCCCTCCTAGCGGGAGTTACGAGCAGTACTTC. Translated, it gives CASSPPSGSYEQYF.

Points on this clonotype: Possible read error: a much larger clone is one base away. The chain links TRBV7-2 to TRBJ2-7; the D gene is possibly TRBD2 (6 bases). V lost 5 bases and J lost 4, with 21 bases in between. This CDR3 has 16 residues. Germline V CDR1 and CDR2: SGHTA, FQGNSA. CDR3 region: CASSPHRRRERYEQYF. CDR3 DNA: TGTGCCAGCAGCCCCCACAGGCGGCGGGAAAGGTACGAGCAGTACTTC.

This clonotype was counted only a few times. The chain is built from TRBV29-1 and TRBJ2-1, with a weak D call TRBD2 (7 bases). Germline CDR1 reads SQVTM; CDR2 reads ANQGSEA. The CDR3 has 13 amino acids. The V end lost 7 bases, the J end lost 7 bases, and 17 bases lay between the germline ends. The CDR3 DNA reads as TGCAGCGCCGGAGGGGGGGTGACGAATGAGCAGTTCTTC. Amino acid sequence: CSAGGGVTNEQFF.

The CDR3 DNA is TGTGCCATCAGGGGGAGCGCTGAAGCTTTCTTT. Its protein product is CAIRGSAEAFF. The rearrangement uses TRBV6-2 or TRBV6-3 and TRBJ1-1; TRBD1 agrees at 7 bases. Germline V CDR1 and CDR2: MNHEY, SVGEGT. The CDR3 covers 11 residues. The ends lost 10 bases at V and 6 bases at J; junction bases unmatched: 5.

The chain is built from TRBV14 and TRBJ1-1, with D uncertain. This CDR3 is built from 14 residues. Germline loops: CDR1 SGHDN, CDR2 FVKESK. The V end was cut by 3 bases, the J end by 1 base, with 9 bases between. The CDR3 DNA sequence: TGTGCCAGCAGCCAGGCACGGTGGAACACTGAAGCTTTCTTT. As protein: CASSQARWNTEAFF.

The chain couples TRBV6-2 or TRBV6-3 to TRBJ2-1, with D unclear. V lost 5 bases and J 0 bases, leaving 20 bases between the germline ends. Germline values: CDR1 MNHEY, CDR2 SVGEGT. The CDR3 loop spans 18 amino acids. Here the CDR3 DNA reads TGTGCCAGCAGTCTCACACCCCCGCGACCCAGCTCCTACAATGAGCAGTTCTTC. This gives the protein CASSLTPPRPSSYNEQFF.

This clonotype was detected a few times. The genes are TRBV28 and TRBJ2-3, with D uncertain. CDR3 length: 13 amino acids. The V gene lost 6 bases and the J gene lost 1 base, with 8 bases spanning the gap. The germline V gene has CDR1 MDHEN and CDR2 SYDVKM. The chain's CDR3 is CASRPWGTDTQYF. The CDR3 nucleotides are TGTGCCAGCAGGCCCTGGGGCACAGATACGCAGTATTTT.

The CDR3 region is CSARKAGGGGELFF. In nucleotides, the CDR3 is TGCAGTGCTAGAAAGGCAGGGGGTGGTGGGGAGCTGTTTTTT. The J gene is TRBJ2-2, the V gene TRBV20-1; 7 bases align to TRBD1. CDR1 and CDR2 (germline): DFQATT, SNEGSKA (reference sequence). Germline trimming cut 2 bases from V and 8 bases from J; bases unmatched to any gene: 8. The CDR3 totals 14 residues.

This clonotype has a handful of counts. This chain joins TRBV4-1 and TRBJ2-7, with TRBD1 matching over 7 bases. Trimming removed 0 bases from V and 7 bases from J; junction bases left unmatched: 9. The germline V gene has CDR1 MGHRA and CDR2 YSYEKL. The CDR3 contains 15 residues. The CDR3 loop reads CASSQEGQVPGEQYF. Here the CDR3 DNA reads TGCGCCAGCAGCCAAGAAGGACAGGTCCCGGGGGAGCAGTACTTC.

The chain couples TRBV6-2 or TRBV6-3 to TRBJ2-3, with 11 bases identical to TRBD1. The CDR3 has 15 amino acids. Germline lookup yields CDR1 MNHEY and CDR2 SVGEGT. V shed 6 bases and J 5 bases; nucleotides not matched to a gene: 7. The CDR3 loop reads CASSPAGQGGDTQYF. As DNA, the CDR3 is TGTGCCAGCAGCCCCGCGGGACAGGGGGGAGATACGCAGTATTTT.

This clonotype was observed a few times. V gene TRBV5-6 combines with J gene TRBJ2-7; D gene uncertain. With 0 bases removed from V and 3 bases from J, the gap between germline ends came to 16 bases. The CDR3 consists of 16 residues. Germline CDR1 SGHDT, CDR2 YYEEEE. CDR3 bases: TGTGCCAGCAGCTTGGGGCTGGGATCTCTACTCTACGAGCAGTACTTC. Encoded protein: CASSLGLGSLLYEQYF.

This clonotype occurred a few times. The chain combines TRBV7-9 with TRBJ2-7; 10 bases match TRBD2. V dropped 6 bases and J dropped 0; count of bases not matched to a gene: 5. The germline V gene encodes CDR1 SEHNR and CDR2 FQNEAQ (reference sequence). The CDR3 contains 15 residues. Written as DNA, the CDR3 is TGTGCCAGCAGGCAACTAGCGGGGTACTCCTACGAGCAGTACTTC. This translates into CASRQLAGYSYEQYF.

This clonotype showed up just a few times. V usage is TRBV29-1 and J usage is TRBJ1-4; possible D gene TRBD1, 5 bases. The V end lost 6 bases, the J end lost 7 bases, and 21 bases lay between the germline ends. The CDR3 is 15 amino acids. Germline assignment: CDR1 SQVTM and CDR2 ANQGSEA. The CDR3 protein is CSVPGRTPRGEKLFF. The CDR3 DNA follows: TGCAGCGTCCCCGGGCGGACACCACGGGGTGAAAAACTGTTTTTT. Together with reference TRBV29-1 and TRBJ1-4, the CDR3 gives the full variable domain: SAVISQKPSRDICQRGTSLTIQCQVDSQVTMMFWYRQQPGQSLTLIATANQGSEATYESGFVIDKFPISRPNLTFSTLTVSNMSPEDSSIYLCSVPGRTPRGEKLFFGSGTQLSVL.

This clonotype was recorded a few times. The rearrangement uses TRBV24-1 and TRBJ2-5, with 9 bases identical to TRBD2. The CDR3 runs 22 residues. The trim removed 4 bases at V and 4 bases at J, leaving 27 bases unmatched. Germline V CDR1 and CDR2: KGHDR, SFDVKD. CDR3 loop: CATSDLWERGAPSKAWGETQYF. In DNA form, the CDR3 reads TGTGCCACCAGTGACCTGTGGGAGCGGGGGGCTCCATCAAAAGCGTGGGGAGAGACCCAGTACTTC.

This clonotype was detected a few times. The V gene is TRBV5-6, the J gene TRBJ1-5; D is possibly TRBD1 (6 bases). V lost 0 bases and J lost 5, with 12 bases in between. Germline loops: CDR1 SGHDT, CDR2 YYEEEE. This CDR3 has 15 amino acids. The CDR3 loop reads CASSLAVEGDQPQHF. The CDR3 nucleotides are TGTGCCAGCAGCTTGGCCGTCGAGGGGGATCAGCCCCAGCATTTT.

This clonotype was detected a few times. The CDR3 DNA is TGCAGTGCAAGATCGACAGCTACAATTTACGAGCAGTACTTC. Translated, it gives CSARSTATIYEQYF. The chain carries TRBV20-1 and TRBJ2-7; D might be TRBD1 (5 bases). Trimming shortened V by 6 bases and J by 4 bases, and 19 bases separated the two germline ends. The CDR3 spans 14 residues. Germline V lookup: CDR1 DFQATT, CDR2 SNEGSKA (reference sequence).

In this sample, this clonotype turned up a few times. V gene TRBV12-3 or TRBV12-4 combines with J gene TRBJ1-1; D may be TRBD1 (6 bases). V lost 6 bases and J 4 bases, leaving 15 bases between the germline ends. CDR3 length equals 14 residues. The DNA for the CDR3 is TGTGCCAGCAGGCAACAGGGAGGTGGCACTGAAGCTTTCTTT. The encoded protein is CASRQQGGGTEAFF.

The chain uses TRBV5-5 and TRBJ1-1; D is undetermined. Trimming stripped 4 bases from V and 5 bases from J, with 15 bases between. The CDR3 loop spans 14 amino acids. Germline assignment: CDR1 SGHKS and CDR2 YYEKEE (reference sequence). The CDR3 nucleotides read TGTGCCAGCAGCCTACGGCCGGGGTGGACTGAAGCTTTCTTT. This sequence encodes CASSLRPGWTEAFF.

This clonotype occurred once. The chain combines TRBV28 with TRBJ1-2; possible D gene TRBD1, 5 bases. V was pared by 6 bases and J by 3 bases, with 20 bases between. Germline V gene data show CDR1 as MDHEN and CDR2 as SYDVKM. The CDR3 extends over 16 amino acids. The CDR3 nucleotides read TGTGCCAGCAGCCCCCCCCTGGCAGTGGGGGACTATGGCTACACCTTC. Translation: CASSPPLAVGDYGYTF.